The present entry profiles one TCR beta chain with its context. Trimming shortened V by 7 bases and J by 4 bases, and 5 bases separated the two germline ends. The CDR3 length is 11 residues. CDR1 and CDR2 from the germline V gene are ENHRY and SYGVKD. This specimen comes from a study of blood T cell repertoires in COVID-19. As originally analysed: Using reference gene primer amplification, nucleated cell counts were estimated. Data came from immunoSEQ multiplex PCR; TCRdb stores just in-frame clones and leaves some out. The DNA gave D and trimming, while V, J and clone size come from that table. Here the sample spans around 230,000 clones, roughly 90% being singletons.

The sequencing input was PBMCs or T cells enriched from blood (not recorded which). The J gene is TRBJ2-1, the V gene TRBV10-3; D is ambiguous. The receptor was derived from a woman in her twenties or thirties who had recovered from COVID-19. As DNA, the CDR3 is TGTGCCATCATGCAGTACAATGAGCAGTTCTTC. Translating it yields CAIMQYNEQFF.